This is a list of T cell receptor beta chains from one sample in a study of T-cell reconstitution after alpha-beta-depleted transplantation in children. TCRdb ran MiXCR on the PCR reads and lists one entry per CDR3 protein. This sample has about 15,000 distinct CDR3 sequences, with roughly an eighth found just once. Sample: PBMCs, mostly from graft donor cells, taken 180 days after TCRalphabeta/CD19-depleted stem cell transplant. The receptors derive from a boy in the first two years of life who had a stem cell transplant for Wiskott-Aldrich syndrome, so the T cells may come from the graft donor. The CDR3 runs from the conserved cysteine through the conserved F or W. D genes are given only for firm matches. Clone size is shown for a subset of rows, as once, few, many or a class of expanded clone.

size: NA; D: NA; J: TRBJ1-1; V: TRBV13; DNA: TGTGCCAGCAGCCCCCGTTGGGGTCAATATAGCACTGAAGCTTTCTTT; CDR3: CASSPRWGQYSTEAFF
size: many; D: NA; J: TRBJ2-7; V: TRBV28; DNA: TGTGCCAGCAGTTTAGTGGCGCTCTACGAGCAGTACTTC; CDR3: CASSLVALYEQYF
size: many; D: NA; J: TRBJ1-2; V: TRBV7-2; DNA: TGTGCCAGCCCGAACCCAAGGCGGCCCTCGCATGGCTACACCTTC; CDR3: CASPNPRRPSHGYTF
size: NA; D: TRBD2; J: TRBJ2-1; V: TRBV24-1; DNA: TGTGCCACCAGTGATTACCCCACTAGCGTTGAGCAGTTCTTC; CDR3: CATSDYPTSVEQFF
size: many; D: TRBD1; J: TRBJ2-7; V: TRBV20-1; DNA: TGCAGTGCTAGAGACCGGAGGAGACAGGGGGGGATCTACGAGCAGTACTTC; CDR3: CSARDRRRQGGIYEQYF
size: many; D: NA; J: TRBJ2-3; V: TRBV10-1; DNA: TGCGCCAGCAGTGAGTCGTATCGGGGCAGCACAGATACGCAGTATTTT; CDR3: CASSESYRGSTDTQYF
size: many; D: NA; J: TRBJ1-1; V: TRBV12-3/TRBV12-4; DNA: TGTGCCAGCAGTTTAAGCAACACTGAAGCTTTCTTT; CDR3: CASSLSNTEAFF
size: few; D: TRBD2; J: TRBJ2-3; V: TRBV5-6; DNA: TGTGCCAGCAGATCAAGACTAGCTCCAGATACGCAGTATTTT; CDR3: CASRSRLAPDTQYF
size: NA; D: NA; J: TRBJ2-1; V: TRBV7-2; DNA: TGTGCCAGCAGCCTGGGGAGATCCTACAATGAGCAGTTCTTC; CDR3: CASSLGRSYNEQFF
size: NA; D: TRBD1; J: TRBJ2-7; V: TRBV2; DNA: TGTGCCAGCGGGACAGGGGGCGGGTACGAGCAGTACTTC; CDR3: CASGTGGGYEQYF
size: many; D: NA; J: TRBJ1-4; V: TRBV20-1; DNA: TGCAGTGCTAGCCCCCTGGGGCAGGGGACTAATGAAAAACTGTTTTTT; CDR3: CSASPLGQGTNEKLFF
size: few; D: TRBD1; J: TRBJ2-3; V: TRBV7-8; DNA: TGTGCCAGCGGACAAGACAGGGTCTCAGATACGCAGTATTTT; CDR3: CASGQDRVSDTQYF
size: few; D: NA; J: TRBJ2-2; V: TRBV21-1; DNA: TGTGCCAGCAGCAAAAAGGGGGGGACAGGGAGCGCCGGGGAGCTGTTTTTT; CDR3: CASSKKGGTGSAGELFF
size: many; D: TRBD1; J: TRBJ2-7; V: TRBV7-9; DNA: TGTGCCAGCAGCTTGGGGACAGGACGATCCTACGAGCAGTACTTC; CDR3: CASSLGTGRSYEQYF
size: many; D: TRBD1; J: TRBJ2-5; V: TRBV5-6; DNA: TGTGCCAGCAGCTTCTCCGGGACAGGGGAAGAGACCCAGTACTTC; CDR3: CASSFSGTGEETQYF
size: medium-sized; D: NA; J: TRBJ2-7; V: TRBV4-1; DNA: TGCGCCAGCAGCCTTGAAGCCTCGACAGAACTCTACGAGCAGTACTTC; CDR3: CASSLEASTELYEQYF
size: many; D: TRBD1; J: TRBJ2-5; V: TRBV7-9; DNA: TGTGCCAGCAGCCCTGGACAGGGTGGTAGGAAGACCCAGTACTTC; CDR3: CASSPGQGGRKTQYF
size: NA; D: NA; J: TRBJ2-1; V: TRBV19; DNA: TGTGCCAGTAGTATAATTGTAACCTGGGGGTCCTACAATGAGCAGTTCTTC; CDR3: CASSIIVTWGSYNEQFF
size: NA; D: NA; J: TRBJ2-1; V: TRBV15; DNA: TGTGCCACCAGTGCCCAATTTACCAACAATGAGCAGTTCTTC; CDR3: CATSAQFTNNEQFF
size: many; D: TRBD1; J: TRBJ2-3; V: TRBV6-1; DNA: TGTGCCAGCAGGAACAGGGGGCTCCTCACAGATACGCAGTATTTT; CDR3: CASRNRGLLTDTQYF
size: many; D: NA; J: TRBJ2-5; V: TRBV13; DNA: TGTGCCAGCAGCTTAGGGATAGCGGTGAACCAAGAGACCCAGTACTTC; CDR3: CASSLGIAVNQETQYF
size: few; D: NA; J: TRBJ1-4; V: TRBV7-2; DNA: TGTGCCAGCAGCTCTAGAGGGAATGAAAAACTGTTTTTT; CDR3: CASSSRGNEKLFF
size: many; D: NA; J: TRBJ1-4; V: TRBV29-1; DNA: TGCAGCGGGACAGTTAATGAAAAACTGTTTTTT; CDR3: CSGTVNEKLFF
size: few; D: NA; J: TRBJ2-7; V: TRBV7-7; DNA: TGTGCCAGCAGCTTATTTCGCAGCCCACACTACGAGCAGTACTTC; CDR3: CASSLFRSPHYEQYF
size: many; D: TRBD1; J: TRBJ1-5; V: TRBV7-9; DNA: TGTGCCAGCAGCTCAACAGGGGTAGAACAGCCCCAGCATTTT; CDR3: CASSSTGVEQPQHF
size: few; D: NA; J: TRBJ2-7; V: TRBV20-1; DNA: TGCAGTGCTACCAGGGACGACTACGAGCAGTACTTC; CDR3: CSATRDDYEQYF
size: few; D: TRBD2; J: TRBJ2-3; V: TRBV6-1; DNA: TGTGCCAGCAGTGGACTAGCGGGAGGGGCAGATACGCAGTATTTT; CDR3: CASSGLAGGADTQYF
size: many; D: NA; J: TRBJ2-1; V: TRBV20-1; DNA: TGCAGTGCTAGTAGGGGAAAGGGATCCTACAATGAGCAGTTCTTC; CDR3: CSASRGKGSYNEQFF
size: many; D: TRBD2; J: TRBJ2-3; V: TRBV10-3; DNA: TGTGCCATCAATTCCGGACTAGCGGGAGGGAATACAGATACGCAGTATTTT; CDR3: CAINSGLAGGNTDTQYF
size: NA; D: TRBD2; J: TRBJ2-3; V: TRBV27; DNA: TGTGCCGGCAGTCTCCGACTAGCGGGAGGGACAGATACGCAGTATTTT; CDR3: CAGSLRLAGGTDTQYF
size: NA; D: TRBD1; J: TRBJ2-5; V: TRBV11-1; DNA: TGTGCCAGCAGCTTAACGAACAGGGGGCGCGTTCAAGAGACCCAGTACTTC; CDR3: CASSLTNRGRVQETQYF
size: many; D: TRBD2; J: TRBJ2-1; V: TRBV28; DNA: TGTGCCAGCAGTCCCCTAGCGGGAGGCTACAATGAGCAGTTCTTC; CDR3: CASSPLAGGYNEQFF
size: NA; D: TRBD1; J: TRBJ1-4; V: TRBV7-9; DNA: TGTGCCAGCAGCTGGACAGGGGGCAAGGAAAAACTGTTTTTT; CDR3: CASSWTGGKEKLFF
size: few; D: NA; J: TRBJ1-1; V: TRBV3-1; DNA: TGTGCCAGCAGCCAAAGGGGGGTGAACACTGAAGCTTTCTTT; CDR3: CASSQRGVNTEAFF
size: few; D: NA; J: TRBJ2-2; V: TRBV24-1; DNA: TGTGCCACCAGCGCAGGGGTCGGGGAGCTGTTTTTT; CDR3: CATSAGVGELFF
size: NA; D: TRBD2; J: TRBJ2-1; V: TRBV5-4; DNA: TGTGCCAGCAGCTCGACTAGCGGGAGTTTCAATGAGCAGTTCTTC; CDR3: CASSSTSGSFNEQFF
size: few; D: NA; J: TRBJ1-2; V: TRBV12-3/TRBV12-4; DNA: TGTGCCAGCAGTTCACGGACTAACTATGGCTACACCTTC; CDR3: CASSSRTNYGYTF
size: few; D: NA; J: TRBJ2-1; V: TRBV12-3/TRBV12-4; DNA: TGTGCCAGCAGTTCAAGAAATGAGCAGTTCTTC; CDR3: CASSSRNEQFF
size: NA; D: NA; J: TRBJ1-1; V: TRBV7-2; DNA: TGTGCCAGCAGCTTATGGGGAGGGGGGGCAAGGAACACTGAAGCTTTCTTT; CDR3: CASSLWGGGARNTEAFF
size: NA; D: NA; J: TRBJ1-5; V: TRBV20-1; DNA: TGCAGTGCTAGAGATTTCGTCTTCAATCAGCCCCAGCATTTT; CDR3: CSARDFVFNQPQHF
size: NA; D: NA; J: TRBJ2-7; V: TRBV23-1; DNA: TGCGCCAGCCAGAACCAGGACTGCTACGAGCAGTACTTC; CDR3: CASQNQDCYEQYF
size: few; D: TRBD1; J: TRBJ2-5; V: TRBV7-9; DNA: TGTGCCAGCAGCCTACGTAGGACAGGCAGGGGGGAGACCCAGTACTTC; CDR3: CASSLRRTGRGETQYF
size: many; D: TRBD2; J: TRBJ2-1; V: TRBV20-1; DNA: TGCAGTGCTAAACTAGCGGACAATGAGCAGTTCTTC; CDR3: CSAKLADNEQFF
size: many; D: NA; J: TRBJ1-1; V: TRBV7-9; DNA: TGTGCCAGCAGCCCACTCCTCGTGGGGGGGAAAGCTTTCTTT; CDR3: CASSPLLVGGKAFF
size: NA; D: TRBD1; J: TRBJ2-7; V: TRBV19; DNA: TGTGCCAGTGCGCCCGGGACAGGGGCCTACGAGCAGTACTTC; CDR3: CASAPGTGAYEQYF